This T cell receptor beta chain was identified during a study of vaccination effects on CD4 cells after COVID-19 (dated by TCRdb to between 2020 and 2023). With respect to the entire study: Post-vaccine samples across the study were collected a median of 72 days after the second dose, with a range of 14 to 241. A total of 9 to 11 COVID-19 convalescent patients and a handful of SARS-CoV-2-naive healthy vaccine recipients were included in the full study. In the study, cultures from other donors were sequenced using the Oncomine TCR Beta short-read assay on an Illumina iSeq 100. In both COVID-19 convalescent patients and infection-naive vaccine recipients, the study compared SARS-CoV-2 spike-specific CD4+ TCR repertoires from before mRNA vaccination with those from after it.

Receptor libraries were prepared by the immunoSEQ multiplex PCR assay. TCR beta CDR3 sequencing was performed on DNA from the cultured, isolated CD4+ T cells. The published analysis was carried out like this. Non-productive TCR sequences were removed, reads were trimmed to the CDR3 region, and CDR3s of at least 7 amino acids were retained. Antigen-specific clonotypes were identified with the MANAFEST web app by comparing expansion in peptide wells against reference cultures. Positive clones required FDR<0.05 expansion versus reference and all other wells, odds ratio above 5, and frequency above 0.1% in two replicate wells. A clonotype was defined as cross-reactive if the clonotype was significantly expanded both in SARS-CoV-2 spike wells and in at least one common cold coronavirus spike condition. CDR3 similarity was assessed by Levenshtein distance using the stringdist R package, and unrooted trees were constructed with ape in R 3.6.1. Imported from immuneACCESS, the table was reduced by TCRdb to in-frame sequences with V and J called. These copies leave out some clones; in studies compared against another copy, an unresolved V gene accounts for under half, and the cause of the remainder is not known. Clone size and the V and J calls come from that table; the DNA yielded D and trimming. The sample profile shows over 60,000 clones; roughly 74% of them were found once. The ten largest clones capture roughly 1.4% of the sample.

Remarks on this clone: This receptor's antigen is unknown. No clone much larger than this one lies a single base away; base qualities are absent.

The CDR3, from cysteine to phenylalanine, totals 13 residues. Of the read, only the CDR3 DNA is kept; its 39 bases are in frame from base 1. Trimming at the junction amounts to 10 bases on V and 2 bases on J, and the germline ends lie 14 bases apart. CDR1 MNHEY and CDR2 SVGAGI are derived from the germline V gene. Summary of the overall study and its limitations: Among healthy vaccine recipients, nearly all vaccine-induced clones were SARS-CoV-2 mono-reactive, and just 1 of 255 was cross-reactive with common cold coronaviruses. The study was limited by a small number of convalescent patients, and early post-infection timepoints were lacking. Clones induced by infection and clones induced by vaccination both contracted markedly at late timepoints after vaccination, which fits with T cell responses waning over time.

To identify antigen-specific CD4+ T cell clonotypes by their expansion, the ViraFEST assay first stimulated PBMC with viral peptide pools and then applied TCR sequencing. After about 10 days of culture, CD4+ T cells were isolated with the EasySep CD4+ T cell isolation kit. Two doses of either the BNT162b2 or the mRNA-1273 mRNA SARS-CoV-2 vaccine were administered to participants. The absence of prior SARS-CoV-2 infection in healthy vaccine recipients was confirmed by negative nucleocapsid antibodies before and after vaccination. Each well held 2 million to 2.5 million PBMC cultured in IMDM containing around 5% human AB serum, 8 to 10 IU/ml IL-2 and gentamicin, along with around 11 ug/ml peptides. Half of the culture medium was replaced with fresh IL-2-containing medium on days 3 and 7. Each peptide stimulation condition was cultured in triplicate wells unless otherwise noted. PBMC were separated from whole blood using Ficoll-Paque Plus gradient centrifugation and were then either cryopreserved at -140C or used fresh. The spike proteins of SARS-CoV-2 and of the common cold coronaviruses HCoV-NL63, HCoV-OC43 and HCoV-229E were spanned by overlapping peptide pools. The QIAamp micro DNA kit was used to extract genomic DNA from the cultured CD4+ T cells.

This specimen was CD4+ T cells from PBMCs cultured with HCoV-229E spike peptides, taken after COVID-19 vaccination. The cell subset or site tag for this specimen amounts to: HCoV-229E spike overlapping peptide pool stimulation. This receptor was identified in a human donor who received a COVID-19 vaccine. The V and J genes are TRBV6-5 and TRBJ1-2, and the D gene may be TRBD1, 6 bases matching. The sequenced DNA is TGTGCCACCGGAACAGGGATCAACTATGGCTACACCTTC. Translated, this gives CATGTGINYGYTF.